This passage covers 20 T cell receptor beta chains from one sample sequenced in a study of blood T cell repertoires in COVID-19. Assay: immunoSEQ multiplex PCR; the TCRdb copy retains only in-frame clones and omits some. The sample holds about 35,000 clones, 78% seen once. Sequences were obtained from peripheral blood. The receptors were gathered from a man older than 75 with acute or convalescent COVID-19.

This clone has more than one count but fewer than ten. The chain joins TRBV11-2 to TRBJ2-3, with a weak D call TRBD2 (7 bases). Germline V gene lookup returns CDR1 SGHAT and CDR2 FQNNGV. The CDR3 sequence is 14 residues long. The ends were cut back, 9 bases at V and 5 bases at J, with 18 bases in the middle. This CDR3 is CASARGGLEDTQYF. DNA for the CDR3: TGTGCCAGTGCGAGGGGGGGGCTGGAAGATACGCAGTATTTT.

V is TRBV5-4 and J is TRBJ2-7; D possibly corresponds to TRBD1 (6 bases). Trimming pared 5 bases from V and 1 base from J, leaving 16 bases between. This CDR3 is 15 amino acids long. Per the germline V gene, CDR1 is SGHNT and CDR2 is YYREEE (reference sequence). Here the CDR3 DNA reads TGTGCCAGCAGTATTGGACAGTCCTTATCCTACGAGCAGTACTTC. Its protein product is CASSIGQSLSYEQYF.

This clone was found once. The rearrangement joins TRBV7-2 to TRBJ2-1; D perhaps matches TRBD1 (5 bases). V gave up 1 base and J gave up 4 bases, with 8 bases separating them. The CDR3 length is 14 residues. Germline loops: CDR1 SGHTA, CDR2 FQGNSA. The CDR3 DNA follows: TGTGCCAGCAGCTTAGTTCAGGGTTACAATGAGCAGTTCTTC. Its protein is CASSLVQGYNEQFF. The variable domain in full, completed from reference TRBV7-2 and TRBJ2-1, reads GAGVSQSPSNKVTEKGKDVELRCDPISGHTALYWYRQSLGQGLEFLIYFQGNSAPDKSGLPSDRFSAERTGGSVSTLTIQRTQQEDSAVYLCASSLVQGYNEQFFGPGTRLTVL.

This chain connects TRBV5-1 to TRBJ2-1; D gene uncertain. The CDR3 has 12 amino acids. In germline, CDR1 is SGHRS, CDR2 YFSETQ. V was cut by 1 base and J by 7 bases, with 6 bases left in between. This CDR3 reads CASSLNYNEQFF. As DNA, the CDR3 is TGCGCCAGCAGCTTGAACTATAATGAGCAGTTCTTC. Combining the CDR3 with reference TRBV5-1 and TRBJ2-1 gives the whole variable domain KAGVTQTPRYLIKTRGQQVTLSCSPISGHRSVSWYQQTPGQGLQFLFEYFSETQRNKGNFPGRFSGRQFSNSRSEMNVSTLELGDSALYLCASSLNYNEQFFGPGTRLTVL.

The chain carries TRBV5-4 and TRBJ1-2; 8 bases are a match to TRBD1. Trimming removed 2 bases from V and 1 base from J; junction bases left unmatched: 10. The CDR3 runs to 17 residues. The germline CDR1 and CDR2 sequences are SGHNT and YYREEE (reference sequence). The CDR3 sequence is CASSFEITTGGNYGYTF. CDR3 nucleotide sequence: TGTGCCAGCAGCTTTGAAATCACTACAGGGGGTAACTATGGCTACACCTTC.

The chain is built from TRBV7-9 and TRBJ2-1; D is possibly TRBD2 (7 bases). CDR1 is SEHNR and CDR2 is FQNEAQ in the germline V gene (reference sequence). V gave up 3 bases and J gave up 2 bases, with 17 bases separating them. This CDR3 is built from 17 residues. The CDR3 nucleotides are TGTGCCAGCAGCTTGATGAGAGGGGGGGCGGCCTACAATGAGCAGTTCTTC. The encoded protein is CASSLMRGGAAYNEQFF.

The chain combines TRBV11-2 with TRBJ2-3; 12 bases fit TRBD2. Germline V CDR1 and CDR2: SGHAT, FQNNGV. Trimming took 4 bases from V and 6 from J; bases not matched to a gene: 14. The CDR3 runs to 18 residues. The CDR3 protein is CASSSSLSSGGAGDTQYF. As DNA, the CDR3 is TGTGCCAGCAGCTCCTCCCTGTCTAGCGGGGGGGCGGGGGATACGCAGTATTTT.

The gene calls are TRBV6-1 and TRBJ1-4; 7 bases agree with TRBD1. Germline values: CDR1 MNHNS, CDR2 SASEGT. V gave up 4 bases and J gave up 3 bases; unmatched junction bases: 8. The CDR3 loop spans 16 amino acids. The DNA for the CDR3 is TGTGCCAGCAGTGGCGGGACAGCAGCTTCTAATGAAAAACTGTTTTTT. Encoded protein: CASSGGTAASNEKLFF.

V is TRBV5-6 and J is TRBJ1-5; 7 nucleotides match TRBD1. Trimming took 2 bases from V and 3 from J; bases not matched to a gene: 2. CDR3 length equals 14 residues. Germline loops: CDR1 SGHDT, CDR2 YYEEEE. The CDR3 DNA follows: TGTGCCAGCAGCTTCGGGACAGTCAATCAGCCCCAGCATTTT. Translation gives CASSFGTVNQPQHF.

The genes are TRBV5-1 and TRBJ2-6; 7 bases line up with TRBD1. Germline V CDR1 and CDR2: SGHRS, YFSETQ. The CDR3 runs 16 residues. V lost 1 base to trimming and J lost 0 bases; unmatched junction nucleotides: 1. The CDR3 spells CASSLRGPSGANVLTF. The CDR3 bases are TGCGCCAGCAGCTTGAGGGGGCCCTCTGGGGCCAACGTCCTGACTTTC.

This clone was picked up one time. This chain connects TRBV19 to TRBJ1-2; 11 nucleotides align to TRBD1. This CDR3 spans 18 amino acids. Looked up from germline, CDR1 is LNHDA and CDR2 is SQIVND (reference sequence). Trimming cost V 9 bases and J 1 base; bases outside gene matches: 16. Here the CDR3 reads CASRKQGTGTGGNYGYTF. CDR3 nucleotide sequence: TGTGCCAGCCGGAAGCAAGGCACCGGGACAGGGGGTAACTATGGCTACACCTTC.

The chain couples TRBV20-1 to TRBJ2-3, with D tentatively TRBD2 (5 bases). The CDR3 loop spans 10 amino acids. V lost 5 bases, J lost 9 bases, and 9 bases lay in between. Germline V gene data show CDR1 as DFQATT and CDR2 as SNEGSKA (reference sequence). This CDR3 is CSAARGTQYF. DNA of the CDR3: TGCAGTGCTGCCCGCGGGACGCAGTATTTT.

The genes are TRBV10-1 and TRBJ1-1, with D possibly being TRBD1 (6 bases). Trimming shortened V by 4 bases and J by 4 bases, and 10 bases separated the two germline ends. The length of the CDR3 is 13 residues. From germline, CDR1 is WNHNN and CDR2 SYGVQD (reference sequence). This chain's CDR3 is CASSVQGRTEAFF. CDR3 DNA: TGCGCCAGCAGTGTACAGGGACGCACTGAAGCTTTCTTT.

The chain employs TRBV11-3 and TRBJ2-1, with D unclear. Trimming pared 7 bases from V and 6 bases from J, leaving 10 bases between. CDR1 is SGHNT, CDR2 YENEEA, per germline. This CDR3 has 12 amino acids. CDR3: CASTTNGNEQFF. CDR3 nucleotide sequence: TGTGCCAGCACAACTAACGGCAATGAGCAGTTCTTC.

This clone occurred once. V is TRBV6-5 and J is TRBJ1-2, with no clear D. The CDR3 sequence is 13 residues long. V lost 0 bases to trimming and J lost 6 bases, with 8 bases between them. CDR1 and CDR2 (germline): MNHEY, SVGAGI. This CDR3 is CASSYSRDDGYTF. DNA for the CDR3: TGTGCCAGCAGTTACTCGAGGGATGATGGCTACACCTTC.

The CDR3 loop is CASSAGTSGGRETQYF. DNA for the CDR3: TGTGCCAGCAGCGCGGGGACTAGCGGGGGGAGAGAGACCCAGTACTTC. The chain links TRBV5-5 to TRBJ2-5, with 15 bases lining up with TRBD2. J was trimmed by 4 bases and V by 4 bases; bases with no gene match: 5. The CDR3 covers 16 residues. Germline V lookup: CDR1 SGHKS, CDR2 YYEKEE (reference sequence).

The chain uses TRBV7-5 and TRBJ1-5; the D call in the table, TRBD1, was not verified against the DNA. TRBV7-5 is assigned pseudogene status. The CDR3 spans 13 residues. The CDR3 is CVRGPTGNQPQHF. As DNA, the CDR3 is TGTGTCAGAGGACCGACAGGGAATCAGCCCCAGCATTTT.

J is TRBJ1-4 and V is TRBV25-1; 9 bases match TRBD1. The CDR3 is 13 amino acids. CDR1 and CDR2 from the germline V gene are MGHDK and SYGVNS. V shed 8 bases, J shed 8 bases, and the junction held 6 bases outside the gene matches. Written as DNA, the CDR3 is TGTGCCAGCCGGAGACAGGGGGAGGAAAAACTGTTTTTT. It yields the protein CASRRQGEEKLFF.

This clone is a singleton in its sample. V is TRBV7-2 and J is TRBJ2-7, with D maybe TRBD2 (7 bases). The CDR3 is made up of 16 amino acids. From germline, CDR1 is SGHTA and CDR2 FQGNSA. The V end was cut by 1 base, the J end by 3 bases, with 16 bases between. The CDR3 loop is CASSLGGGGRFYEQYF. Here the CDR3 DNA reads TGTGCCAGCAGCTTAGGAGGGGGGGGCCGCTTCTACGAGCAGTACTTC.

V gene TRBV2 combines with J gene TRBJ2-3, with a weak D call TRBD2 (5 bases). The V and J ends lost 5 bases and 4 bases respectively, with 7 bases between them. CDR1 and CDR2 (germline): SNHLY, FYNNEI. CDR3 length equals 12 residues. CDR3 region: CASSKLADTQYF. The CDR3 DNA sequence: TGTGCCAGCAGTAAACTAGCAGATACGCAGTATTTT.